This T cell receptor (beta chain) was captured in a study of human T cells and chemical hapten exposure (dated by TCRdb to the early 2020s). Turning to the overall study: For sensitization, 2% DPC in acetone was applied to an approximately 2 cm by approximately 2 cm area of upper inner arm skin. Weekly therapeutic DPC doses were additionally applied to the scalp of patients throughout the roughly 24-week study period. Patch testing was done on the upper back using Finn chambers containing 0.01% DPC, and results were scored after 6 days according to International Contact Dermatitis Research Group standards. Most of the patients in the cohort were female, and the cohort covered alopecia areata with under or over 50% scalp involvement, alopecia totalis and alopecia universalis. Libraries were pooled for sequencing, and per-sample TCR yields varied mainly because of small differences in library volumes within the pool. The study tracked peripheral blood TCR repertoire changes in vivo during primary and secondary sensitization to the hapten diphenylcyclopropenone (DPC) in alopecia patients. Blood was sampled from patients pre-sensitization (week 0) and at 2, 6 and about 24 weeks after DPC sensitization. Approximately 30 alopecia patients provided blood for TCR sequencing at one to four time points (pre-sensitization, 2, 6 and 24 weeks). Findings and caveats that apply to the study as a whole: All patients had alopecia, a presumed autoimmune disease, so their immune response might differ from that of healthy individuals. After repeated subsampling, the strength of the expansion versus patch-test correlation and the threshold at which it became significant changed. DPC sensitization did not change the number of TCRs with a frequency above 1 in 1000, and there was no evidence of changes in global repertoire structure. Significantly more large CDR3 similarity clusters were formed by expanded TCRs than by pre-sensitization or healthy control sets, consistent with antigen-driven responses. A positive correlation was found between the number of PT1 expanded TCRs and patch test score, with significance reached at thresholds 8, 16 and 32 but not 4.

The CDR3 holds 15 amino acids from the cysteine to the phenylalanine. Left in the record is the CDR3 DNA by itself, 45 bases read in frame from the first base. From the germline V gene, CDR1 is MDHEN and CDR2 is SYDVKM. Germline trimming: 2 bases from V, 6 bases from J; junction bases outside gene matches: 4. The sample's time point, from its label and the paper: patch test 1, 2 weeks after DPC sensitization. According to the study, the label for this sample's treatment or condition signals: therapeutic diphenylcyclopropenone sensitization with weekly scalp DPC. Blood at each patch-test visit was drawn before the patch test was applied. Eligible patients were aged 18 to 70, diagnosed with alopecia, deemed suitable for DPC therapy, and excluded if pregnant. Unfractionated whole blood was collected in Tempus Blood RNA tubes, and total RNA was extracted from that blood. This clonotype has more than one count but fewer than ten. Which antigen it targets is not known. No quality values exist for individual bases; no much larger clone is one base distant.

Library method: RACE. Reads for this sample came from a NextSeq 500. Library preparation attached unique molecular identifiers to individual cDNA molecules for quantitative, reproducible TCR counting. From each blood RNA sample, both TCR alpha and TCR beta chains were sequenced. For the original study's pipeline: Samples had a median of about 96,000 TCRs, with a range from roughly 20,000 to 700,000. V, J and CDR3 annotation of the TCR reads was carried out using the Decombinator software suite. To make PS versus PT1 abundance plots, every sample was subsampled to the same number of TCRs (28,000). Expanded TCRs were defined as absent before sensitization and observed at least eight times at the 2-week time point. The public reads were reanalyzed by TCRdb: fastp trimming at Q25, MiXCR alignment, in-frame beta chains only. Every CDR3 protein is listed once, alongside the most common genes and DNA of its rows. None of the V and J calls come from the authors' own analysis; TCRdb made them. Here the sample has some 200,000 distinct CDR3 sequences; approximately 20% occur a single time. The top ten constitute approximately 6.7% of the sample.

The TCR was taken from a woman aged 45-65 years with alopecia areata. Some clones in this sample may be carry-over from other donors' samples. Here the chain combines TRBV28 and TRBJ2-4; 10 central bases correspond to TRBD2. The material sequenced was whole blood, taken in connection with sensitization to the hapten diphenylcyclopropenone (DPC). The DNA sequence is TGTGCCAGCAGTTTACTAGCGGGAGTTGGAAACATTCAGTACTTC. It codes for CASSLLAGVGNIQYF.